This TCR beta chain was recovered during a study of blood T cell repertoires in COVID-19. Participants' reported clinical history set cohort assignment. Libraries were prepared by immunoSEQ multiplex PCR; TCRdb keeps only in-frame clonotypes and omits some of them. This sample has 220,000 or so clones; about 83% occur once, and the top ten carry approximately 6.6%. The germline V and J ends were trimmed by 7 bases and 8 bases, with 24 bases remaining between them. The CDR3 has 16 amino acids. From germline, CDR1 is MDHEN and CDR2 SYDVKM. This chain connects TRBV28 to TRBJ2-1, with D possibly TRBD2 on 6 matching bases. The sequenced material came from PBMCs or T cells enriched from blood (not recorded which). The clonotype originates from a woman aged 40 to 49 who had recovered from COVID-19. The CDR3 sequence is CASTSHWVAAPDEQFF. For the CDR3, the DNA is TGTGCCAGCACCAGTCACTGGGTAGCGGCTCCGGATGAGCAGTTCTTC.